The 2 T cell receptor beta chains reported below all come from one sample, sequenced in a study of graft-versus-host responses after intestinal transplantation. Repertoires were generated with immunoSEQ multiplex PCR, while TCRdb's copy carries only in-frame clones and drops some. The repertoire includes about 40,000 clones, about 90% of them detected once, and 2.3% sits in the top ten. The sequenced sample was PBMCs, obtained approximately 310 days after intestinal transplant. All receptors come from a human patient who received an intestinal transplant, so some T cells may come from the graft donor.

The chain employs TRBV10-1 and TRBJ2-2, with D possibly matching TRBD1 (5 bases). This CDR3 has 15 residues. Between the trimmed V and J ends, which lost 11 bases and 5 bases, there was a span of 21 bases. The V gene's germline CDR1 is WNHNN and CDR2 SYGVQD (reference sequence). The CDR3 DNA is TGCGCCCCCCCTTGGGGCAGGGTAAAAACCGGGGAGCTGTTTTTT. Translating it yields CAPPWGRVKTGELFF.

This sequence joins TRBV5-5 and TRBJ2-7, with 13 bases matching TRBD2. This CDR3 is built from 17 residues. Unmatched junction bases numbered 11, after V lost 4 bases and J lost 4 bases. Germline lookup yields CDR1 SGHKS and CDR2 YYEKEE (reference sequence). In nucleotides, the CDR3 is TGTGCCAGCAGCAATCGACTAGCGGGAGGTCCCGCTTACGAGCAGTACTTC. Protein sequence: CASSNRLAGGPAYEQYF.